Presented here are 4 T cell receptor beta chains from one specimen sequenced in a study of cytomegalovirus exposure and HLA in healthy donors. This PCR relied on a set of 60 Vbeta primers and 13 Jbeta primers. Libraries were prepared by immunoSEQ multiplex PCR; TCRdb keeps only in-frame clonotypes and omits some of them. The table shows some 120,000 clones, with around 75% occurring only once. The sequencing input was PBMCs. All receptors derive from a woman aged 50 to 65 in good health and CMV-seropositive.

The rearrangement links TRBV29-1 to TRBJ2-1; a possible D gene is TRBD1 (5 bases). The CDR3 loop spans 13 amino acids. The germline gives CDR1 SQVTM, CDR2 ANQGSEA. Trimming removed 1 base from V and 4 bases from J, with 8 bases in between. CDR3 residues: CSVEVDTYNEQFF. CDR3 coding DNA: TGCAGCGTTGAAGTGGACACGTACAATGAGCAGTTCTTC.

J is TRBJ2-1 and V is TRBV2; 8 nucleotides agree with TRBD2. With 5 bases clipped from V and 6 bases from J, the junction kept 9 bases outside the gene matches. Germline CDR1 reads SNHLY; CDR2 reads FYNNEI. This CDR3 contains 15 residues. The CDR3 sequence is CASSYSGSGSNEQFF. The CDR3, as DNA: TGTGCCAGCAGTTACAGCGGGAGTGGGTCCAATGAGCAGTTCTTC.

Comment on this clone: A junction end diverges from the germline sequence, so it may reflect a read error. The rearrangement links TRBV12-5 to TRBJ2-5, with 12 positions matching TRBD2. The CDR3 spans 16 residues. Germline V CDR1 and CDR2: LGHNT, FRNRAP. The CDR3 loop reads CASGLRLAGVREAQYF. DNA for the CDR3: TGTGCTAGTGGTCTGCGACTAGCGGGGGTAAGAGAGGCCCAGTACTTC.

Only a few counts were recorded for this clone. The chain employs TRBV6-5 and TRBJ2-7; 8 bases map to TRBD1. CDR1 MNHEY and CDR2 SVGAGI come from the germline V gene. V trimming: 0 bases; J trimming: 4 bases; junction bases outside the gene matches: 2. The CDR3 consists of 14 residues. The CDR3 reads CASSYSGQVYEQYF. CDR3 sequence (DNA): TGTGCCAGCAGTTACTCGGGACAGGTGTACGAGCAGTACTTC.